The 23 T cell receptor beta chains below were found in one sample sequenced in a study of blood T cell repertoires in COVID-19. Sequencing used immunoSEQ multiplex PCR; TCRdb keeps in-frame clones, though not all of them. The sample shows approximately 310,000 clones, 89% of them seen only once. Sequenced input: PBMCs or T cells enriched from blood (not recorded which). These receptors were collected from a man aged 60 to 75 who had recovered from COVID-19.

This chain joins TRBV29-1 and TRBJ1-3; D not resolved. Germline V gene lookup returns CDR1 SQVTM and CDR2 ANQGSEA. V lost 8 bases to trimming and J lost 0 bases, with 5 bases between them. CDR3 size: 11 residues. The CDR3 nucleotides are TGCAGCTCCGTCTCTGGAAACACCATATATTTT. Translating gives CSSVSGNTIYF. Full variable domain (outside the CDR3, taken from reference TRBV29-1 and TRBJ1-3): SAVISQKPSRDICQRGTSLTIQCQVDSQVTMMFWYRQQPGQSLTLIATANQGSEATYESGFVIDKFPISRPNLTFSTLTVSNMSPEDSSIYLCSSVSGNTIYFGEGSWLTVV.

The rearrangement uses TRBV5-1 and TRBJ2-5, with D perhaps matching TRBD1 (5 bases). The V and J ends lost 4 bases and 4 bases respectively, with 14 bases between them. This CDR3 has 14 residues. Germline-derived CDR1 and CDR2 are SGHRS and YFSETQ. The CDR3 bases are TGCGCCAGCAGCGTGGTACCAGGGCTAGAGACCCAGTACTTC. It is translated as CASSVVPGLETQYF.

The rearrangement joins TRBV5-5 to TRBJ1-2, with D possibly matching TRBD1 (6 bases). The germline V and J ends were trimmed by 0 bases and 5 bases, with 20 bases remaining between them. Germline V CDR1 and CDR2: SGHKS, YYEKEE (reference sequence). CDR3 length equals 17 residues. The CDR3 nucleotides are TGTGCCAGCAGCTTGGGGAGCCGCCGGGATAGGGGGTATGGCTACACCTTC. This encodes CASSLGSRRDRGYGYTF.

The V and J genes are TRBV5-6 and TRBJ2-7; 8 bases map to TRBD2. The V gene's germline CDR1 is SGHDT and CDR2 YYEEEE. There are 13 residues in the CDR3. With V trimmed by 4 bases and J by 3 bases, 3 bases remained unmatched. The CDR3 protein is CASSAGGRYEQYF. DNA of the CDR3: TGTGCCAGCAGCGCGGGGGGCCGCTACGAGCAGTACTTC.

There are a few counts of this clone. The chain couples TRBV7-3 to TRBJ2-2; D is uncertain. This CDR3 has 12 amino acids. V was pared by 4 bases and J by 8 bases, with 8 bases between. CDR1 is SGHTA and CDR2 is FQGTGA in the germline V gene. CDR3 loop: CASSSVLGELFF. The CDR3 nucleotides read TGTGCCAGCAGCTCAGTCCTGGGGGAGCTGTTTTTT. Supplemented by reference TRBV7-3 and TRBJ2-2, the full variable domain reads GAGVSQTPSNKVTEKGKYVELRCDPISGHTALYWYRQSLGQGPEFLIYFQGTGAADDSGLPNDRFFAVRPEGSVSTLKIQRTERGDSAVYLCASSSVLGELFFGEGSRLTVL.

Details on this clone: The junction shows a germline mismatch at one end, possibly a read error. The same CDR3 is also encoded by other DNA sequences in this sample. CDR3 amino acids: CASSQDRNQPQHF. As DNA, the CDR3 is TGTGCCAGTAGCCAAGATCGGAATCAGCCCCAGCATTTT. The chain combines TRBV14 with TRBJ1-5; D unresolved. Germline CDR1 SGHDN, CDR2 FVKESK. This CDR3 is built from 13 residues.

The V call is TRBV4-3, the J call TRBJ1-2; D is possibly TRBD1 (5 bases). V was trimmed by 2 bases and J by 2 bases, leaving 21 bases between them. The CDR3 has 18 residues. Per the germline V gene, CDR1 is LGHNA and CDR2 is YSLEER. The CDR3 DNA reads as TGCGCCAGCAGCCAAAGGGAAAGGTCATCTTGGGGCAACTATGGCTACACCTTC. Protein product: CASSQRERSSWGNYGYTF.

This chain connects TRBV28 to TRBJ2-3; TRBD2 might be the D (5 bases). Trimming left V 3 bases short and J 1 base short, with 8 bases between. Germline CDR1 and CDR2: MDHEN and SYDVKM. The CDR3 is 14 amino acids. DNA for the CDR3: TGTGCCAGCAGTTTCCGGGGTGGCACAGATACGCAGTATTTT. Encoded protein: CASSFRGGTDTQYF.

This chain connects TRBV5-4 to TRBJ1-5; D is ambiguous. The ends were cut back, 0 bases at V and 3 bases at J, with 7 bases in the middle. The CDR3 is 14 residues long. Germline CDR1 reads SGHNT; CDR2 reads YYREEE (reference sequence). Here the CDR3 reads CASSLGGYNQPQHF. DNA for the CDR3: TGTGCCAGCAGCTTGGGAGGCTACAATCAGCCCCAGCATTTT.

This clone was counted a single time. CDR3 nucleotide sequence: TGTGCCAGCAGCTTCGGACAGGGGACGACGGACACCATATATTTT. It yields the protein CASSFGQGTTDTIYF. V and J are TRBV7-2 and TRBJ1-3; 9 nucleotides agree with TRBD1. Per germline, CDR1 SGHTA and CDR2 FQGNSA. V lost 3 bases, J lost 8 bases, and 8 bases stayed unmatched. The CDR3 loop spans 15 amino acids.

V and J are TRBV6-5 and TRBJ1-1, with D uncertain. Trimming cost V 0 bases and J 10 bases, with 12 bases left between them. Germline V gives CDR1 MNHEY, CDR2 SVGAGI. This CDR3 spans 13 amino acids. The CDR3 spells CASSYSILQAAFF. In nucleotides, the CDR3 is TGTGCCAGCAGTTACTCGATCTTGCAAGCAGCTTTCTTT.

This chain connects TRBV5-1 to TRBJ2-7; TRBD2 is a possible D gene (6 bases). The V and J ends lost 3 bases and 2 bases respectively, with 12 bases between them. CDR3 size: 14 residues. Germline values: CDR1 SGHRS, CDR2 YFSETQ. DNA for the CDR3: TGCGCCAGCAGCTGGGGGGAAGGAGCCTACGAGCAGTACTTC. Its protein is CASSWGEGAYEQYF.

Note on this clone: The same CDR3 can be traced to other DNA sequences in this sample. V and J are TRBV5-1 and TRBJ1-1; possible D gene TRBD1, 6 bases. V lost 3 bases to trimming and J lost 2 bases, with 11 bases between them. Germline CDR1 is SGHRS and CDR2 is YFSETQ. This CDR3 has 14 residues. CDR3 residues: CASSSGQPNTEAFF. The CDR3 nucleotides read TGCGCCAGCAGCTCAGGACAGCCTAACACTGAAGCTTTCTTT.

V is TRBV27 and J is TRBJ2-5, with 12 bases matching TRBD1. Per the germline V gene, CDR1 is MNHEY and CDR2 is SMNVEV (reference sequence). CDR3 length: 17 amino acids. V shed 1 base, J shed 5 bases, and the junction held 8 bases outside the gene matches. CDR3 DNA sequence: TGTGCCAGCAGTTTATATAGGGGGACAGGGGGCCTGGAGACCCAGTACTTC. Protein: CASSLYRGTGGLETQYF.

This chain links TRBV5-1 with TRBJ2-1, with 7 bases aligning to TRBD1. This CDR3 has 15 amino acids. Germline CDR1 SGHRS, CDR2 YFSETQ. Trimming removed 3 bases from V and 2 bases from J; junction bases left unmatched: 5. The CDR3 DNA reads TGCGCCAGCAGCTGGGAACAGGGGACCTACAATGAGCAGTTCTTC. Translated: CASSWEQGTYNEQFF.

V is TRBV12-3 or TRBV12-4 and J is TRBJ2-7, with 7 positions matching TRBD2. Trimming at V came to 7 bases and at J to 3 bases, leaving 6 bases not matched to a gene. The length of the CDR3 is 13 residues. This chain's CDR3 is CASTPGGVYEQYF. The CDR3 DNA is TGTGCCAGCACCCCTGGGGGGGTCTACGAGCAGTACTTC.

The chain recombines TRBV5-6 with TRBJ2-5; tentatively, D is TRBD1 (6 bases). The CDR3 is 17 amino acids. CDR1 is SGHDT, CDR2 YYEEEE, per germline. The V and J ends lost 1 base and 2 bases respectively, with 18 bases between them. The CDR3 loop is CASSLPTGYPYQETQYF. The CDR3 bases are TGTGCCAGCAGCTTGCCCACAGGGTATCCGTATCAAGAGACCCAGTACTTC.

This chain's CDR3 is CASTPEGAPPYEQYF. The CDR3, as DNA: TGTGCCAGCACCCCGGAGGGGGCTCCCCCCTACGAGCAGTACTTC. The chain recombines TRBV28 with TRBJ2-7; a weak D match, TRBD1 (7 bases). Germline V gives CDR1 MDHEN, CDR2 SYDVKM. CDR3 length: 15 residues. V gave up 7 bases and J gave up 2 bases, with 18 bases separating them.

The chain combines TRBV5-4 with TRBJ1-6; TRBD1 agrees at 7 bases. V lost 5 bases, J lost 7 bases, and 12 bases stayed unmatched. The CDR3 length is 16 residues. Germline V lookup: CDR1 SGHNT, CDR2 YYREEE (reference sequence). CDR3 coding DNA: TGTGCCAGCAGTTCTAGAACCGGGACAGAGAATTCACCCCTCCACTTT. Amino acid sequence: CASSSRTGTENSPLHF.

This clone was seen just once. Other DNA sequences within the sample encode an identical CDR3. The chain uses TRBV18 and TRBJ1-4; a weak D match, TRBD1 (6 bases). Germline CDR1 reads KGHSH; CDR2 reads LQKENI. CDR3 size: 15 residues. V was trimmed by 1 base and J by 0 bases, leaving 6 bases between them. The CDR3: CASSPQGATNEKLFF. The CDR3 region has the DNA TGTGCCAGCTCACCACAGGGGGCAACTAATGAAAAACTGTTTTTT.

This chain connects TRBV7-2 to TRBJ1-1; the D gene is possibly TRBD1 (5 bases). The CDR3 runs 15 residues. Germline lookup yields CDR1 SGHTA and CDR2 FQGNSA. Trimming shortened V by 5 bases and J by 0 bases, and 13 bases separated the two germline ends. For the CDR3, the DNA is TGTGCCAGCAGCCTCGAGATCAGGGTGAACACTGAAGCTTTCTTT. Its translation: CASSLEIRVNTEAFF.

The chain links TRBV3-1 (or the pseudogene TRBV3-2) to TRBJ1-2, with 11 bases matching TRBD1. The CDR3 consists of 16 residues. Germline loops: CDR1 LGHDT, CDR2 YNNKEL (reference sequence). V was clipped by 0 bases and J by 7 bases; unmatched bases: 7. The CDR3 is CASSQDFGQGARGYTF. The CDR3 coding sequence is TGTGCCAGCAGCCAAGATTTCGGACAGGGGGCACGTGGCTACACCTTC.

The count of this clone is one. The chain is built from TRBV7-8 and TRBJ2-7; D ambiguous. CDR3 size: 13 residues. CDR1 and CDR2 from the germline V gene are SGHVS and FQNEAQ. V lost 5 bases and J 2 bases, leaving 10 bases between the germline ends. CDR3 nucleotides: TGTGCCAGCAGCACCCGCCGAGCCTACGAGCAGTACTTC. Its translation is CASSTRRAYEQYF.